This entry lists 28 T cell receptor beta chains sequenced from one sample in a study of Graves' ophthalmopathy and Graves' hyperthyroidism. As the template, RNA transcripts were used to amplify TCR beta CDR3 regions. After a first-round RT-PCR with HTBI primers, a second-round multiplex PCR was run. A single record per CDR3 protein comes from TCRdb applying MiXCR to the multiplex PCR reads. The data show around 1.1 million distinct CDR3 sequences, with roughly 35% seen just once and around 10% held by the top ten. Sequencing was carried out using peripheral blood or thyroid tissue (not recorded which). The receptor source for this set is an adult man with Graves' hyperthyroidism.

The chain is built from TRBV5-1 and TRBJ1-2; tentative D call: TRBD1 (5 bases). The germline V and J ends were trimmed by 3 bases and 7 bases, with 19 bases remaining between them. This CDR3 has 15 amino acids. The germline V gene has CDR1 SGHRS and CDR2 YFSETQ. This CDR3 reads CASSSMPGGVAGYTF. The CDR3 DNA reads TGCGCCAGCAGCTCAATGCCCGGGGGTGTGGCTGGCTACACCTTC. The variable domain in full, with the rest retrieved from reference TRBV5-1 and TRBJ1-2, is KAGVTQTPRYLIKTRGQQVTLSCSPISGHRSVSWYQQTPGQGLQFLFEYFSETQRNKGNFPGRFSGRQFSNSRSEMNVSTLELGDSALYLCASSSMPGGVAGYTFGSGTRLTVV.

The rearrangement links TRBV29-1 to TRBJ2-7; 14 nucleotides match TRBD2. Per the germline V gene, CDR1 is SQVTM and CDR2 is ANQGSEA. The V and J ends lost 2 bases and 6 bases, in that order; junction bases with no gene match: 6. The CDR3 extends over 15 amino acids. In DNA form, the CDR3 reads TGCAGCGTTGAAAGACTAGCGGGAGGGGGTTTCGAGCAGTACTTC. Translation gives CSVERLAGGGFEQYF.

This clonotype was detected ten times or more. The rearrangement links TRBV2 to TRBJ1-2; no reliable D call. Germline CDR1 and CDR2: SNHLY and FYNNEI. The V gene lost 6 bases and the J gene lost 6 bases, with 17 bases spanning the gap. There are 14 residues in the CDR3. The DNA of the CDR3 is TGTGCCAGCAGGGACGAATCGGTCGGCAATGGCTACACCTTC. It codes for CASRDESVGNGYTF.

This clonotype was seen ten or more times. The genes are TRBV29-1 and TRBJ1-4, with TRBD1 matching 8 bases. Germline trimming cut 7 bases from V and 8 bases from J; bases unmatched to any gene: 9. Germline V gene lookup returns CDR1 SQVTM and CDR2 ANQGSEA. CDR3 length equals 13 residues. The DNA of the CDR3 is TGCAGCGCCGTGACAGGGGTTCGCGAAAAACTGTTTTTT. Its translation is CSAVTGVREKLFF.

This clonotype was recorded many times. The chain uses TRBV12-3 or TRBV12-4 and TRBJ1-5, with 11 bases that match TRBD1. The J segment lost 1 base and the V segment lost 6 bases, leaving 5 bases of the junction unmatched. The CDR3 has 16 amino acids. Here the CDR3 reads CASSIGTGGSNQPQHF. In DNA, the CDR3 is TGTGCCAGCAGCATCGGGACAGGGGGAAGCAATCAGCCCCAGCATTTT.

This sequence joins TRBV5-4 and TRBJ2-7; the D is unclear. This CDR3 comprises 15 residues. Germline values: CDR1 SGHNT, CDR2 YYREEE (reference sequence). V lost 2 bases to trimming and J lost 2 bases, with 14 bases between them. The chain's CDR3 is CASSLGIMPTYEQYF. The CDR3 coding sequence is TGTGCCAGCAGCTTAGGGATCATGCCAACCTACGAGCAGTACTTC. Drawing the rest from reference TRBV5-4 and TRBJ2-7, the complete variable domain is ETGVTQSPTHLIKTRGQQVTLRCSSQSGHNTVSWYQQALGQGPQFIFQYYREEENGRGNFPPRFSGLQFPNYSSELNVNALELDDSALYLCASSLGIMPTYEQYFGPGTRLTVT.

This clonotype was picked up many times. V is TRBV6-6 and J is TRBJ1-5, with D possibly being TRBD1 (5 bases). Deletions cut 6 bases from V and 7 bases from J, with 22 bases between. This CDR3 has 16 residues. Germline V CDR1 and CDR2: MNHNY, SVGAGI (reference sequence). The CDR3 loop is CASSGRGLPKNQPQHF. For the CDR3, the DNA is TGTGCCAGCAGCGGCCGGGGCCTCCCCAAGAACCAGCCCCAGCATTTT.

The V and J genes are TRBV29-1 and TRBJ2-3, with TRBD1 matching over 10 bases. V shed 8 bases and J 4 bases; nucleotides not matched to a gene: 6. The CDR3 has 13 residues. Germline CDR1 reads SQVTM; CDR2 reads ANQGSEA. For the CDR3, the DNA is TGCAGCACCCGGGACAGGGGTGCAGATACGCAGTATTTT. Encoded protein: CSTRDRGADTQYF.

The rearrangement uses TRBV10-3 and TRBJ1-3; TRBD1 might be the D (5 bases). This CDR3 has 14 residues. Trimming stripped 0 bases from V and 4 bases from J, with 7 bases between. Germline lookup yields CDR1 ENHRY and CDR2 SYGVKD. The CDR3 spells CAISESGRGNTIYF. CDR3 nucleotides: TGTGCCATCAGTGAGTCGGGGCGAGGAAACACCATATATTTT.

This clonotype was seen at least ten times. The chain couples TRBV29-1 to TRBJ1-2; D is perhaps TRBD1 (6 bases). The length of the CDR3 is 14 residues. Trimming left V 7 bases short and J 2 bases short, with 17 bases between. Germline CDR1 SQVTM, CDR2 ANQGSEA. The chain's CDR3 is CSAVKVDSNYGYTF. The CDR3 DNA sequence: TGCAGCGCCGTTAAGGTGGACAGCAACTATGGCTACACCTTC.

This clonotype occurred many times. This chain uses TRBV3-1 with TRBJ2-5, with D hard to call. CDR1 is LGHDT, CDR2 YNNKEL, per germline (reference sequence). The germline V and J ends were trimmed by 1 base and 2 bases, with 8 bases remaining between them. The CDR3 loop spans 14 amino acids. The CDR3 coding sequence is TGTGCCAGCAGCCAAGTTCGACCACAAGAGACCCAGTACTTC. The encoded protein is CASSQVRPQETQYF.

The table lists this clonotype with many counts. The gene calls are TRBV7-8 and TRBJ1-2, with D perhaps matching TRBD1 (5 bases). From germline, CDR1 is SGHVS and CDR2 FQNEAQ. The CDR3 loop spans 13 amino acids. Trimming pared 6 bases from V and 8 bases from J, leaving 16 bases between. CDR3 DNA sequence: TGTGCCAGCAGACCAGGGATGTCGGGGGGCTACACCTTC. Its protein product is CASRPGMSGGYTF.

This clonotype was seen a single time. This sequence joins TRBV7-2 and TRBJ2-5, with D maybe TRBD2 (6 bases). The CDR3 contains 12 residues. V dropped 5 bases and J dropped 9 bases, with 13 bases sitting between them. Germline V gene lookup returns CDR1 SGHTA and CDR2 FQGNSA. The CDR3 DNA reads as TGTGCCAGCAGCGGTCCGCGGAGGGCCCAGTACTTC. Amino acids: CASSGPRRAQYF. The full variable domain, completed using reference TRBV7-2 and TRBJ2-5, is GAGVSQSPSNKVTEKGKDVELRCDPISGHTALYWYRQSLGQGLEFLIYFQGNSAPDKSGLPSDRFSAERTGGSVSTLTIQRTQQEDSAVYLCASSGPRRAQYFGPGTRLLVL.

Points on this clonotype: This may come from a read error, since a much larger clone is one base off. The J gene is TRBJ2-2, the V gene TRBV7-2; 7 bases map to TRBD2. The CDR3 is 15 residues long. Germline loops: CDR1 SGHTA, CDR2 FQGNSA. The CDR3 nucleotides read TGTGCCAGCAGGATTGGGACTAAAAACACCGAGGAGCTGTTTTTT. It codes for CASRIGTKNTEELFF.

J is TRBJ2-7 and V is TRBV5-5; TRBD2 aligns across 9 bases. The CDR3 is made up of 16 amino acids. V lost 0 bases, J lost 0 bases, and 4 bases stayed unmatched. Germline loops: CDR1 SGHKS, CDR2 YYEKEE (reference sequence). CDR3 sequence (DNA): TGTGCCAGCAGCTTGGACATTAGCGGGAGCTCCTACGAGCAGTACTTC. Encoded protein: CASSLDISGSSYEQYF.

The chain couples TRBV29-1 to TRBJ2-7; 7 bases line up with TRBD1. Germline CDR1 and CDR2: SQVTM and ANQGSEA. This CDR3 contains 13 residues. V gave up 8 bases and J gave up 3 bases; unmatched junction bases: 10. This CDR3 reads CSQEQGKHYEQYF. The CDR3 DNA reads TGCAGCCAAGAACAGGGGAAGCACTACGAGCAGTACTTC.

This clonotype was picked up many times. The J gene is TRBJ1-5, the V gene TRBV15; no reliable D call. This CDR3 is 13 amino acids long. The V end lost 3 bases, the J end lost 4 bases, and 7 bases lay between the germline ends. The V gene's germline CDR1 is LNHNV and CDR2 YYDKDF (reference sequence). CDR3 coding DNA: TGTGCCACCAGCAGTCAAGGGAATCAGCCCCAGCATTTT. Its protein product is CATSSQGNQPQHF.

V gene TRBV5-5 combines with J gene TRBJ1-5; tentative D call: TRBD1 (6 bases). Germline V CDR1 and CDR2: SGHKS, YYEKEE (reference sequence). V dropped 4 bases and J dropped 6 bases, with 17 bases sitting between them. The CDR3 is 15 residues long. The CDR3 DNA is TGTGCCAGCAGCCCGGACCAAGGGGGGGGTCAGCCCCAGCATTTT. Its translation is CASSPDQGGGQPQHF.

This rearrangement joins TRBV20-1 to TRBJ1-2, with a possible D match to TRBD1 (6 bases). Trimming shortened V by 5 bases and J by 0 bases, and 16 bases separated the two germline ends. The V gene's germline CDR1 is DFQATT and CDR2 SNEGSKA (reference sequence). The CDR3 covers 15 residues. The CDR3 DNA reads TGCAGTGCTGGCGTCGAGGGGACATCTAACTATGGCTACACCTTC. It yields the protein CSAGVEGTSNYGYTF.

There are many counts of this clonotype. This chain links TRBV5-1 with TRBJ2-7; D may be TRBD1 (7 bases). CDR1 and CDR2 (germline): SGHRS, YFSETQ. The V and J ends lost 0 bases and 6 bases respectively, with 13 bases between them. The CDR3 is 14 residues long. CDR3 DNA: TGCGCCAGCAGCTTGGGCGGGACAGTGGCCGAGCAGTACTTC. This gives the protein CASSLGGTVAEQYF.

A few counts support this clonotype. The J gene is TRBJ1-6, the V gene TRBV12-3 or TRBV12-4, with a weak D call TRBD1 (5 bases). V gave up 5 bases and J gave up 4 bases, with 18 bases separating them. CDR3 size: 17 residues. CDR3: CASSHYSSGGYNSPLHF. The CDR3 region has the DNA TGTGCCAGCAGTCATTACAGCTCCGGGGGATATAATTCACCCCTCCACTTT.

This clonotype appeared many times. The chain combines TRBV7-9 with TRBJ1-2, with 7 bases fitting TRBD1. The germline V gene has CDR1 SEHNR and CDR2 FQNEAQ (reference sequence). With V trimmed by 5 bases and J by 8 bases, 14 bases remained unmatched. This CDR3 contains 15 residues. CDR3 loop: CASSQAADRADGYTF. DNA for the CDR3: TGTGCCAGCAGCCAAGCGGCCGACAGGGCCGACGGCTACACCTTC.

The gene calls are TRBV19 and TRBJ2-3; 7 nucleotides align to TRBD2. The CDR3 contains 15 residues. CDR1 and CDR2 from the germline V gene are LNHDA and SQIVND (reference sequence). V gave up 4 bases and J gave up 0 bases; unmatched junction bases: 4. The CDR3 DNA sequence: TGTGCCAGTAGTACGCTAGCGGCAAGCACAGATACGCAGTATTTT. The encoded protein is CASSTLAASTDTQYF. The full variable domain, completed using reference TRBV19 and TRBJ2-3, is DGGITQSPKYLFRKEGQNVTLSCEQNLNHDAMYWYRQDPGQGLRLIYYSQIVNDFQKGDIAEGYSVSREKKESFPLTVTSAQKNPTAFYLCASSTLAASTDTQYFGPGTRLTVL.

This clonotype was found many times. The chain is built from TRBV5-5 and TRBJ2-7; D might be TRBD1 (6 bases). Trimming shortened V by 3 bases and J by 3 bases, and 10 bases separated the two germline ends. This CDR3 comprises 13 residues. CDR1 is SGHKS and CDR2 is YYEKEE in the germline V gene (reference sequence). CDR3 in amino acids: CASSSDSGYEQYF. The CDR3, as DNA: TGTGCCAGCAGCTCGGACAGTGGCTACGAGCAGTACTTC.

This clonotype was seen more than once but under ten times. V usage is TRBV7-6 and J usage is TRBJ2-1; 7 nucleotides line up with TRBD1. The CDR3 runs 12 residues. The germline CDR1 and CDR2 sequences are SGHVS and FNYEAQ. J lost 8 bases, V lost 5 bases, and 3 bases had no gene match. CDR3: CASSGGQDEQFF. CDR3 nucleotides: TGTGCCAGCAGCGGCGGACAGGATGAGCAGTTCTTC.

This clonotype was seen at least ten times. V usage is TRBV24-1 and J usage is TRBJ1-3; D perhaps matches TRBD1 (6 bases). Per germline, CDR1 KGHDR and CDR2 SFDVKD. The CDR3 is made up of 15 amino acids. Trimming cost V 11 bases and J 5 bases, with 21 bases left between them. CDR3 region: CAISLRTRGRNTIYF. The CDR3 coding sequence is TGTGCCATCAGCCTCCGGACCCGGGGGCGAAACACCATATATTTT.

The CDR3 coding sequence is TGTGCCAGCAGCGTTGAAGTGGAAGGGGACACCGGGGAGCTGTTTTTT. Its translation: CASSVEVEGDTGELFF. The chain couples TRBV9 to TRBJ2-2; D is perhaps TRBD1 (5 bases). V was clipped by 2 bases and J by 3 bases, with 14 bases between them. Germline V CDR1 and CDR2: SGDLS, YYNGEE. The CDR3 runs 16 residues. The full variable domain, rest sourced from reference TRBV9 and TRBJ2-2, is DSGVTQTPKHLITATGQRVTLRCSPRSGDLSVYWYQQSLDQGLQFLIQYYNGEERAKGNILERFSAQQFPDLHSELNLSSLELGDSALYFCASSVEVEGDTGELFFGEGSRLTVL.

In its sample, this clonotype was seen many times. V usage is TRBV2 and J usage is TRBJ2-5, with 8 bases aligning to TRBD2. The V segment lost 2 bases and the J segment 2 bases; nucleotides outside the gene matches: 4. The CDR3 runs to 15 residues. CDR1 is SNHLY and CDR2 is FYNNEI in the germline V gene. Here the CDR3 reads CASSERLAQQETQYF. In DNA, the CDR3 is TGTGCCAGCAGTGAAAGACTAGCGCAACAAGAGACCCAGTACTTC.